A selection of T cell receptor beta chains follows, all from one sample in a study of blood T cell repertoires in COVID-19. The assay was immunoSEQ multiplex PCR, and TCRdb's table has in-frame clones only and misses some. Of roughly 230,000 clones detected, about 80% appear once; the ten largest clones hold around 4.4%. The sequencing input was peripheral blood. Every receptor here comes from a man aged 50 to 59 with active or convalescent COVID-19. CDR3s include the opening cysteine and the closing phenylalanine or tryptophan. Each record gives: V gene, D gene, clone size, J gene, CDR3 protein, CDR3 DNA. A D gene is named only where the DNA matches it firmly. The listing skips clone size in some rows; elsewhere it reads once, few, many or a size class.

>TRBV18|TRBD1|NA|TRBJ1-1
CASSPGTGGNTEAFF
TGTGCCAGCTCACCAGGGACAGGGGGCAACACTGAAGCTTTCTTT
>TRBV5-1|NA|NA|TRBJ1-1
CASSLGLEAFF
TGCGCCAGCAGCTTGGGACTTGAAGCTTTCTTT
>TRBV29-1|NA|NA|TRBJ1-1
CSVEVGQNTEAFF
TGCAGCGTTGAAGTAGGACAGAACACTGAAGCTTTCTTT
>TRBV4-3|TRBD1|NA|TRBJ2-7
CASSQALGQGAYEQYF
TGCGCCAGCAGCCAAGCTCTGGGACAGGGGGCTTACGAGCAGTACTTC
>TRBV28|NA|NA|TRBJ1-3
CASSLYGQHSGNTIYF
TGTGCCAGCAGTTTATATGGACAGCATTCTGGAAACACCATATATTTT
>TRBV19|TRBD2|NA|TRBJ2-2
CASSIGLAGGGTGELFF
TGTGCCAGTAGTATAGGACTAGCGGGGGGCGGAACCGGGGAGCTGTTTTTT
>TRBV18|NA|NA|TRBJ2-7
CASSPNSSYEQYF
TGTGCCAGCTCACCAAACAGCTCCTACGAGCAGTACTTC
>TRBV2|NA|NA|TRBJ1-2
CASSATGFDGYTF
TGTGCCAGCAGTGCCACAGGGTTCGATGGCTACACCTTC
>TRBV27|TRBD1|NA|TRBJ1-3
CASRPFLGQGVSGNTIYF
TGTGCCAGCAGACCCTTCCTTGGACAGGGGGTGTCTGGAAACACCATATATTTT
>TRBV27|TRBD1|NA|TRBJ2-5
CASSLQGVWETQYF
TGTGCCAGCAGTTTACAGGGGGTATGGGAGACCCAGTACTTC
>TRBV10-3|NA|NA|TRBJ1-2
CAISEGAGANYGYTF
TGTGCCATCAGTGAGGGCGCAGGGGCCAACTATGGCTACACCTTC
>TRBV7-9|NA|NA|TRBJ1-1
CASSQRGTGQPRSNTEAFF
TGTGCCAGCAGCCAGAGAGGAACCGGACAGCCGCGCTCGAACACTGAAGCTTTCTTT
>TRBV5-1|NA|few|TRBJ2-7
CASSPRQSSSYEQYF
TGCGCCAGCAGCCCCCGACAGTCTAGCTCCTACGAGCAGTACTTC
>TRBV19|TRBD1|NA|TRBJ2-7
CASSIGTGYQEQYF
TGTGCCAGTAGTATCGGGACAGGATATCAGGAGCAGTACTTC
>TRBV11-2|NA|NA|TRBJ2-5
CASSQGQETQYF
TGTGCCAGCAGCCAGGGCCAAGAGACCCAGTACTTC
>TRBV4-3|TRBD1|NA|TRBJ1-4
CASSQGGQGANEKLFF
TGCGCCAGCAGCCAAGGGGGCCAGGGGGCTAATGAAAAACTGTTTTTT
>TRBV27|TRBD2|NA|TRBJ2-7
CASSLLAGGTYEQYF
TGTGCCAGCAGTTTGTTAGCGGGGGGCACCTACGAGCAGTACTTC
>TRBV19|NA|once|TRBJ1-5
CASSIGGGGSNQPQHF
TGTGCCAGTAGTATAGGGGGGGGTGGCAGCAATCAGCCCCAGCATTTT
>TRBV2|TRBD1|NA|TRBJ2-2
CASSPPTGGKTGELFF
TGTGCCAGCAGTCCACCGACAGGGGGAAAGACCGGGGAGCTGTTTTTT
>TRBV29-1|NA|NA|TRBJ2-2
CSVGNRQNTGELFF
TGCAGCGTTGGAAACAGACAGAACACCGGGGAGCTGTTTTTT
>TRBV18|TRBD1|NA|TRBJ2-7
CASSPPVKGAEQYF
TGTGCCAGCTCACCACCCGTCAAGGGGGCAGAGCAGTACTTC
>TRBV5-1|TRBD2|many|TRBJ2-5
CASSLGGLAAQETQYF
TGCGCCAGCAGCTTAGGGGGACTAGCGGCACAAGAGACCCAGTACTTC
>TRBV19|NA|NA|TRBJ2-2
CASNVDSVTGELFF
TGTGCCAGTAACGTCGACAGCGTTACCGGGGAGCTGTTTTTT